This T cell receptor (beta chain) appears in the sequencing data of a study of shared clonotypes between healthy human individuals. Study in general: Donors, aged 18 to 49, were two women and a few men.

The germline V gene encodes CDR1 SGHRS and CDR2 YFSETQ. The CDR3 has 16 amino acids. Trimming pared 0 bases from V and 2 bases from J, leaving 12 bases between. In the authors' methods: ImmunoSEQ supplied junction-only sequences lacking quality scores, so filtering was different. Profiling relied on immunoSEQ multiplex PCR, and the TCRdb table lists in-frame clones only, not all of them. The V and J calls and clone size were taken over from that table, and D and trimming were inferred from the DNA. The top ten hold around 13% of the sample, which has 520,000 or so clones, 79% seen once. Sequenced material: PBMCs. This TCR derives from a woman aged 40 to 49 in good health. Some clones in this sample may be carry-over from other donors' samples. J is TRBJ2-1 and V is TRBV5-1, with D tentatively TRBD2 (5 bases). The DNA of the CDR3 is TGCGCCAGCAGCTTGGGCCCAGCGGCCCCCTACAATGAGCAGTTCTTC. It translates to CASSLGPAAPYNEQFF.